The TCR beta chain under discussion was sequenced for a study of regulatory T cells in long-lasting Graves disease. The ends were cut back, 3 bases at V and 6 bases at J, with 14 bases in the middle. The CDR3 sequence is 15 residues long. Germline assignment: CDR1 SGHDN and CDR2 FVKESK. Worth noting for this clonotype: Its antigen remains unknown.

Study-wide results and caveats: Peripheral blood alone, not thyroid tissue, underwent study. Patients with persistent disease showed a bias toward TRBV28, TRBJ1-2 and TRBJ2-5. A greater number of public clonotypes (fewer than 3,000) was shared by persistent patients than by new patients (over 900).

Construction of TCR beta libraries relied on iRepertoire HTBI primers and on Arm-PCR targeting CDR3 regions. TCRdb redid the calling of the multiplex PCR reads with MiXCR, one entry per CDR3 protein. Of 350,000 to 500,000 distinct CDR3 sequences listed, about 21% are singletons. Time point: persistent/refractory GD, antithyroid drugs over 5 years with positive TRAb. Construction of the TCR library relied on RNA isolated from PBMCs. It was an endocrinology department in Xi'an, China, that provided the patients. The chain links TRBV14 to TRBJ1-4; D is possibly TRBD1 (5 bases). The source material was peripheral blood mononuclear cells (PBMCs), sampled when the disease was refractory, from a patient treated with antithyroid drugs. This TCR was recovered from a female donor with Graves disease. The CDR3 DNA follows: TGTGCCAGCAGCCAGAGGGGTGGTTGGGATGAAAAACTGTTTTTT. Translated: CASSQRGGWDEKLFF. Full variable domain (outside the CDR3, taken from reference TRBV14 and TRBJ1-4): EAGVTQFPSHSVIEKGQTVTLRCDPISGHDNLYWYRRVMGKEIKFLLHFVKESKQDESGMPNNRFLAERTGGTYSTLKVQPAELEDSGVYFCASSQRGGWDEKLFFGSGTQLSVL.